What follows is one T cell receptor (beta chain) and its context. Its antigen is still unknown. Among the patients, none had received any treatment before thyroid surgery. TCRdb re-called the PCR reads with MiXCR. The sample has about 93,000 clones, roughly 12% seen once. V shed 2 bases, J shed 5 bases, and the junction held 19 bases outside the gene matches. Germline loops: CDR1 DFQATT, CDR2 SNEGSKA (reference sequence). The CDR3 loop spans 19 amino acids. This record belongs to a study of metastatic and nonmetastatic thyroid tumors. Overall study: The authors compared repertoires across blood and tumor or nodule tissue from malignant and benign thyroid patients. Whole-study findings and limits: It was reportedly found that TCR beta diversity was significantly higher in malignant thyroid tumors than in benign nodules, a difference seen in both blood and tumor samples.

This chain joins TRBV20-1 and TRBJ1-5; 9 bases line up with TRBD1. The sample consisted of blood. The source is a female donor with papillary thyroid cancer or a benign thyroid nodule (not recorded which). Some clones in this sample may be carry-over from other donors' samples. The CDR3 bases are TGCAGTGCTAGAAAAACCGGGACAGGGAGGAAACAAAGAGATCAGCCCCAGCATTTT. This encodes CSARKTGTGRKQRDQPQHF.